The source of this T cell receptor beta chain is a study of blood T cell repertoires in COVID-19. Overall study context: There were acute and convalescent COVID-19 samples, and they came from the United States, Italy and Spain. PBMCs, B-cell-depleted T cells, or T cells were the source of the cDNA or gDNA that made up the material.

In the authors' workflow: Using reference gene primer amplification, nucleated cell counts were estimated. Assay used: immunoSEQ multiplex PCR; TCRdb lists only in-frame clones, some missing. V and J calls plus clone size are reproduced from that table; the DNA served to infer D and trimming. The sample yields about 16,000 clones, about 87% seen once. CDR3 length equals 14 residues. V was clipped by 6 bases and J by 8 bases; unmatched bases: 13. Germline V gives CDR1 SQVTM, CDR2 ANQGSEA. Sequenced input: peripheral blood. This TCR came from a human donor in a cohort sampled during active COVID-19. The gene calls are TRBV29-1 and TRBJ1-3, with TRBD1 matching over 7 bases. CDR3 bases: TGCAGCGTGTCTCGACAGGGAGAGGCTGACACCATATATTTT. Amino acids: CSVSRQGEADTIYF. The entire variable domain, with the rest obtained from reference TRBV29-1 and TRBJ1-3, is as follows: SAVISQKPSRDICQRGTSLTIQCQVDSQVTMMFWYRQQPGQSLTLIATANQGSEATYESGFVIDKFPISRPNLTFSTLTVSNMSPEDSSIYLCSVSRQGEADTIYFGEGSWLTVV.